The 9 T cell receptor beta chains presented below share a single source sample, sequenced in a study of blood T cells in healthy people across ages. Alongside a J-beta primer mix, a sample-barcoded 5' primer served in a second PCR lasting about 6 to 12 cycles. TCRdb reprocessed the 5' RACE reads with MiXCR, giving one entry per CDR3 protein. The table has 1.5 million or so distinct CDR3 sequences, 42% seen once. Material for sequencing was blood. All receptors come from a woman between 18 and 29 years old in good health.

This clonotype was picked up a small number of times. This chain joins TRBV12-3 or TRBV12-4 and TRBJ2-3; possibly TRBD1 for D (5 bases). This CDR3 contains 15 residues. Trimming took 4 bases from V and 1 from J, leaving 12 bases between them. CDR3 nucleotides: TGTGCCAGCAGTTCCCGACAGAATGGCACAGATACGCAGTATTTT. This translates into CASSSRQNGTDTQYF.

CDR3 sequence reads: CATSTKIDLYRTDTQYF. CDR3 coding DNA: TGTGCCACCAGCACAAAGATAGATCTTTACCGCACAGATACGCAGTATTTT. The chain joins TRBV15 to TRBJ2-3; D remains unclear. The CDR3 runs to 17 residues. Germline values: CDR1 LNHNV, CDR2 YYDKDF (reference sequence). V shed 4 bases and J shed 1 base, with 18 bases lying between them.

The chain combines TRBV6-2 or TRBV6-3 with TRBJ2-3; 7 bases fit TRBD1. V dropped 6 bases and J dropped 2; count of bases not matched to a gene: 14. CDR1 and CDR2 (germline): MNHEY, SVGEGT. The CDR3 has 17 amino acids. The CDR3 coding sequence is TGTGCCAGCAGCCTCAAAATGGACAGGCCTAACACAGATACGCAGTATTTT. It specifies CASSLKMDRPNTDTQYF.

About this clonotype: Just one base apart from a much larger clone, this may be a read error. This chain uses TRBV7-9 with TRBJ2-7, with 9 bases that match TRBD2. V lost 2 bases and J lost 7; bases outside the gene matches: 12. The CDR3 is 16 residues long. CDR1 SEHNR and CDR2 FQNEAQ come from the germline V gene (reference sequence). The CDR3 DNA follows: TGTGCCAGCAGCTTACTATTAAGCGGGGGGAACAATGAGCAGTACTTC. Encoded protein: CASSLLLSGGNNEQYF.

As for this clonotype: A much larger clone differs by one base, so this may be a read error. This chain links TRBV28 with TRBJ2-5, with 7 nucleotides matching TRBD1. The CDR3 consists of 13 residues. The germline V gene has CDR1 MDHEN and CDR2 SYDVKM. The CDR3 nucleotides are TGTGCCGGCAGAAAACAGGGGTACGAGACCCAGTACTTC. It specifies CAGRKQGYETQYF. Supplemented by reference TRBV28 and TRBJ2-5, the full variable domain reads DVKVTQSSRYLVKRTGEKVFLECVQDMDHENMFWYRQDPGLGLRLIYFSYDVKMKEKGDIPEGYSVSREKKERFSLILESASTNQTSMYLCAGRKQGYETQYFGPGTRLLVL.

The sample holds a few counts of this clonotype. The chain couples TRBV3-1 to TRBJ1-5; D possibly corresponds to TRBD1 (6 bases). CDR3 length: 14 amino acids. Germline CDR1 and CDR2: LGHDT and YNNKEL (reference sequence). V gave up 4 bases and J gave up 6 bases, with 13 bases separating them. In nucleotides, the CDR3 is TGTGCCAGCAGCCCTGGACAGCAGCGTCAGCCCCAGCATTTT. The encoded protein is CASSPGQQRQPQHF.

The rearrangement joins TRBV6-4 to TRBJ2-3, with 14 nucleotides matching TRBD2. Germline-derived CDR1 and CDR2 are MRHNA and SNTAGT. The CDR3 sequence is 17 residues long. The ends lost 5 bases at V and 6 bases at J; junction bases unmatched: 10. CDR3 sequence: CASSPSGLAGGLDTQYF. Here the CDR3 DNA reads TGTGCCAGCAGTCCCTCTGGACTAGCGGGAGGATTGGATACGCAGTATTTT.

V gene TRBV25-1 combines with J gene TRBJ2-5; weak D call: TRBD1 (6 bases). The CDR3 extends over 14 amino acids. V lost 1 base, J lost 4 bases, and 10 bases lay in between. Germline V gene sequence: CDR1 MGHDK, CDR2 SYGVNS. In DNA form, the CDR3 reads TGTGCCAGCAGTGAATCAGGGGTCGGAGAGACCCAGTACTTC. It encodes CASSESGVGETQYF.

The chain uses TRBV3-1 and TRBJ2-1, with 8 bases that match TRBD2. The V gene end was trimmed by 1 base and the J gene end by 9 bases; junction bases not matched to a gene: 11. This CDR3 is 16 amino acids long. CDR1 and CDR2 from the germline V gene are LGHDT and YNNKEL (reference sequence). Here the CDR3 DNA reads TGTGCCAGCAGCCAAGTGGCGGGAGGAATATTTAGTGAGCAGTTCTTC. Its protein is CASSQVAGGIFSEQFF.